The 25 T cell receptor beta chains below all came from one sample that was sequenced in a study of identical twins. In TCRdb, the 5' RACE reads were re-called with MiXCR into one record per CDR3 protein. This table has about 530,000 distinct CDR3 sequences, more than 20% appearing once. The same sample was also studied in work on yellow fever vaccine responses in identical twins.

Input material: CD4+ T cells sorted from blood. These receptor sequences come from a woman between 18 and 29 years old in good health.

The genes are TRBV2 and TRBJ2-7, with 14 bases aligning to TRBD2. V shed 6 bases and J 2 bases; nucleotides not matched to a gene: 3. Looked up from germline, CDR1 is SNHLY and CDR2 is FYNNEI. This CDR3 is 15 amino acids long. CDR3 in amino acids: CASRETSGGAYEQYV. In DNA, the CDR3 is TGTGCCAGCAGGGAGACTAGCGGGGGGGCCTACGAGCAGTACGTC.

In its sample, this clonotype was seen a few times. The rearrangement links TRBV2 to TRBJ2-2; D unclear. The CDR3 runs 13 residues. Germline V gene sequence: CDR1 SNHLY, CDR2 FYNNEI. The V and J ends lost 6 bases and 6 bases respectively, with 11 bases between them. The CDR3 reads CASSVVYPGELFF. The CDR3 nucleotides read TGTGCCAGCAGCGTAGTGTACCCCGGGGAGCTGTTTTTT.

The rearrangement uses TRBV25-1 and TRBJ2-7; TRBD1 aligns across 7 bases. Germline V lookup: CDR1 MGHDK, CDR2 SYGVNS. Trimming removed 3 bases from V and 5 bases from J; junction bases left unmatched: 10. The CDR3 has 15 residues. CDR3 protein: CASSDIGQVYDEQYF. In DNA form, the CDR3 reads TGTGCCAGCAGTGACATTGGACAGGTTTACGACGAGCAGTACTTC.

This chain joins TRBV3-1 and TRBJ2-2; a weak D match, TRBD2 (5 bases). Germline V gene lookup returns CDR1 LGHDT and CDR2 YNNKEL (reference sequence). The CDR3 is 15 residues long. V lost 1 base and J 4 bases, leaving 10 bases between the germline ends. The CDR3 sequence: CASSQGGFGTGELFF. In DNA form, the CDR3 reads TGTGCCAGCAGCCAAGGAGGGTTTGGCACCGGGGAGCTGTTTTTT.

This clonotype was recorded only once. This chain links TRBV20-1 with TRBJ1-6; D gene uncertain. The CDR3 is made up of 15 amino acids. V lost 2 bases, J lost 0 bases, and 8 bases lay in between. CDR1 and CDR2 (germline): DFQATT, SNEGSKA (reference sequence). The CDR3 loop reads CSARNLLSYNSPLHF. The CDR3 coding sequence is TGCAGTGCTAGAAACTTGCTCTCCTATAATTCACCCCTCCACTTT.

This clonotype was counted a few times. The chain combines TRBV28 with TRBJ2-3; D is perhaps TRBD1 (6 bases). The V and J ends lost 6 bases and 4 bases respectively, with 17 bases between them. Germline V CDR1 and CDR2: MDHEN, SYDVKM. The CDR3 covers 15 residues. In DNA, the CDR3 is TGTGCCAGCAGCCCCCTACAGGGTCCCCCAGATACGCAGTATTTT. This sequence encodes CASSPLQGPPDTQYF.

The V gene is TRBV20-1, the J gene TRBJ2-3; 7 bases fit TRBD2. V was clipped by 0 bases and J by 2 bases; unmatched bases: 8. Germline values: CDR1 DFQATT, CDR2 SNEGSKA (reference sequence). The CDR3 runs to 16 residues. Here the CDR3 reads CSARDLTSDHTDTQYF. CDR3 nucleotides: TGCAGTGCTAGAGATCTTACTAGCGACCACACAGATACGCAGTATTTT.

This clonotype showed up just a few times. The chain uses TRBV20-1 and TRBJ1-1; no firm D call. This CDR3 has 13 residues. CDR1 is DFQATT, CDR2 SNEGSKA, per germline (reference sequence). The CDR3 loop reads CRVFGGENTEAFF. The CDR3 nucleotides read TGCAGAGTCTTCGGTGGGGAGAACACTGAAGCTTTCTTT.

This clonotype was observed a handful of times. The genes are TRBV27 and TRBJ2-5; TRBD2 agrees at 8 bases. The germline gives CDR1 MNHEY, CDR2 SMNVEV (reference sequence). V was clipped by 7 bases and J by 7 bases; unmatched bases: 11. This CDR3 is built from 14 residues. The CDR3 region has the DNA TGTGCCAGCAAAGAACTAGCGGCCCTGGGGACCCAGTACTTC. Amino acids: CASKELAALGTQYF.

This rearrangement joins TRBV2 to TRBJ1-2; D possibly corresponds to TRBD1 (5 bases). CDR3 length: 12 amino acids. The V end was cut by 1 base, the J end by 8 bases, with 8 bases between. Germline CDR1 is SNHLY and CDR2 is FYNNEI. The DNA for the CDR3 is TGTGCCAGCAGTGAAGAATGGGGCGGCTACACCTTC. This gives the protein CASSEEWGGYTF.

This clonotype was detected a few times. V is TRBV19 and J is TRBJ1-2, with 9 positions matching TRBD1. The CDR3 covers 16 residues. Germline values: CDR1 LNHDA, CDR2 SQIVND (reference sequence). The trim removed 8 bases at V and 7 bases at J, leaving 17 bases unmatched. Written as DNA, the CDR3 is TGTGCCAGTCGTGCCGGGACAGGGCTCTTTCGGGGTGGCTACACCTTC. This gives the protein CASRAGTGLFRGGYTF.

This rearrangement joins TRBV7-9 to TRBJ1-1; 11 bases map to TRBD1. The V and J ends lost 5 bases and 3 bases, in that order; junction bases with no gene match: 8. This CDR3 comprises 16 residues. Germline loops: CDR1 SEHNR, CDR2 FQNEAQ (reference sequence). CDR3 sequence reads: CASSLGQGELYTEAFF. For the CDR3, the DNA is TGTGCCAGCAGCCTGGGACAGGGGGAATTGTACACTGAAGCTTTCTTT.

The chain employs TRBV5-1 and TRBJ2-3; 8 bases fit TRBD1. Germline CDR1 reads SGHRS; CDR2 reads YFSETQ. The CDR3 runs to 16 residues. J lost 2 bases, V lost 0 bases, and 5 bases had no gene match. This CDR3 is CASSLGGTGYTDTQYF. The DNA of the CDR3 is TGCGCCAGCAGCTTGGGAGGGACAGGATACACAGATACGCAGTATTTT.

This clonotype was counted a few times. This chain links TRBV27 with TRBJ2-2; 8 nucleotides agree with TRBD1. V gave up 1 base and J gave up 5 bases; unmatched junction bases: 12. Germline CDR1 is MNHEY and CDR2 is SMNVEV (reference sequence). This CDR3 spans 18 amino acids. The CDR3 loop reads CASSLYRGAGGRTGELFF. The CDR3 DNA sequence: TGTGCCAGCAGTTTATATCGTGGGGCAGGGGGCAGGACCGGGGAGCTGTTTTTT.

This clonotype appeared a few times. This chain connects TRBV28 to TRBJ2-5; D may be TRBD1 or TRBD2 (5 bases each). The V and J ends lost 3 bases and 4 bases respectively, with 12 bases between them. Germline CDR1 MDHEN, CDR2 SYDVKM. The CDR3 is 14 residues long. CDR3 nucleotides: TGTGCCAGCAGTTTCGATACAGGAGGAGAGACCCAGTACTTC. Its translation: CASSFDTGGETQYF.

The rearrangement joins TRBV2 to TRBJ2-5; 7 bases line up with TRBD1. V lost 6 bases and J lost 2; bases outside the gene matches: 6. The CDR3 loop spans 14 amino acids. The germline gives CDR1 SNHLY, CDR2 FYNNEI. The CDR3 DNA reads TGTGCCAGCAGGCTACCGGGACAGCAAGAGACCCAGTACTTC. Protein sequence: CASRLPGQQETQYF. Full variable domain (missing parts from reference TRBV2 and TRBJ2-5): EPEVTQTPSHQVTQMGQEVILRCVPISNHLYFYWYRQILGQKVEFLVSFYNNEISEKSEIFDDQFSVERPDGSNFTLKIRSTKLEDSAMYFCASRLPGQQETQYFGPGTRLLVL.

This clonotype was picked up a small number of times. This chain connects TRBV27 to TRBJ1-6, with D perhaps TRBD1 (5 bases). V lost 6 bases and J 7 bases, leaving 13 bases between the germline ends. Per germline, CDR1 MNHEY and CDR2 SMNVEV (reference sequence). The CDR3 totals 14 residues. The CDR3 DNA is TGTGCCAGCAGACAGACAGTGCCGAATTCACCCCTCCACTTT. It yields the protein CASRQTVPNSPLHF.

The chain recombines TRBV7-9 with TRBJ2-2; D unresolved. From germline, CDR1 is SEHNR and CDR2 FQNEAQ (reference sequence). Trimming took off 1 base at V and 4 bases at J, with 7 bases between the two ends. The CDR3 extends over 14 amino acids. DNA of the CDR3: TGTGCCAGCAGCTTAGAACAGATCACCGGGGAGCTGTTTTTT. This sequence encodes CASSLEQITGELFF.

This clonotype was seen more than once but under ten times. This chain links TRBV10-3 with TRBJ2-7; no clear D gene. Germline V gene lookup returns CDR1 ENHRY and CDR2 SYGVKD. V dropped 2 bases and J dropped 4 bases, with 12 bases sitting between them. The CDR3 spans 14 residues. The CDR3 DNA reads TGTGCCATCAGTGAGGGGCAGCAGTTTTACGAGCAGTACTTC. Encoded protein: CAISEGQQFYEQYF.

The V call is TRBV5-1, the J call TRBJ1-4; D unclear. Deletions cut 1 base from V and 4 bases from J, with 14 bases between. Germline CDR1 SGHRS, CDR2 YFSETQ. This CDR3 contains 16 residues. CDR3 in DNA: TGCGCCAGCAGCTTGAGTACAGTCGAAGGTAATGAAAAACTGTTTTTT. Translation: CASSLSTVEGNEKLFF.

This CDR3 is CASSLVPTSGRNNEQFF. CDR3 nucleotides: TGTGCCAGCAGCTTAGTTCCGACTAGCGGGAGGAACAATGAGCAGTTCTTC. The chain recombines TRBV7-2 with TRBJ2-1; 13 nucleotides agree with TRBD2. Looked up from germline, CDR1 is SGHTA and CDR2 is FQGNSA. The V gene end was trimmed by 1 base and the J gene end by 5 bases; junction bases not matched to a gene: 5. The CDR3 totals 17 residues.

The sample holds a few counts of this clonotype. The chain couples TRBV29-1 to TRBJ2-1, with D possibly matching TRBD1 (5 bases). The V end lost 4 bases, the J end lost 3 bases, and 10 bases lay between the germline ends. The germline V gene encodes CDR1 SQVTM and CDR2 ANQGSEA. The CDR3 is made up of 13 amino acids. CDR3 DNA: TGCAGCGTTGGGCAGGGAAACTACAATGAGCAGTTCTTC. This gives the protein CSVGQGNYNEQFF.

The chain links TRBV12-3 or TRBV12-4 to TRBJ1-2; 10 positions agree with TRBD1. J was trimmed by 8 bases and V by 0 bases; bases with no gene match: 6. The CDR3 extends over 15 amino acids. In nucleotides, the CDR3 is TGTGCCAGCAGTTTAGCGGAGGGACAGGGGAGAGGCTACACCTTC. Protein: CASSLAEGQGRGYTF.

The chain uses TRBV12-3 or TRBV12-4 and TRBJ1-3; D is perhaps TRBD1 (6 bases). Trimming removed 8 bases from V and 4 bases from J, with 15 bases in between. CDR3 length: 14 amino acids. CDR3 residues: CASCWGAAGNTIYF. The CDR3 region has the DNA TGTGCCAGCTGTTGGGGGGCAGCCGGAAACACCATATATTTT.

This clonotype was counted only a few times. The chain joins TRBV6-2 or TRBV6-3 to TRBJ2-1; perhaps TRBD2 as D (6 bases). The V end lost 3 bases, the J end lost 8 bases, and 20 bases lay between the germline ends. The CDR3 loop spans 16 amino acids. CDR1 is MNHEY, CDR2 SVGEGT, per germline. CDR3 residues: CASSYIAGRLLDEQFF. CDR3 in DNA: TGTGCCAGCAGTTATATCGCGGGGAGGCTGTTGGATGAGCAGTTCTTC.